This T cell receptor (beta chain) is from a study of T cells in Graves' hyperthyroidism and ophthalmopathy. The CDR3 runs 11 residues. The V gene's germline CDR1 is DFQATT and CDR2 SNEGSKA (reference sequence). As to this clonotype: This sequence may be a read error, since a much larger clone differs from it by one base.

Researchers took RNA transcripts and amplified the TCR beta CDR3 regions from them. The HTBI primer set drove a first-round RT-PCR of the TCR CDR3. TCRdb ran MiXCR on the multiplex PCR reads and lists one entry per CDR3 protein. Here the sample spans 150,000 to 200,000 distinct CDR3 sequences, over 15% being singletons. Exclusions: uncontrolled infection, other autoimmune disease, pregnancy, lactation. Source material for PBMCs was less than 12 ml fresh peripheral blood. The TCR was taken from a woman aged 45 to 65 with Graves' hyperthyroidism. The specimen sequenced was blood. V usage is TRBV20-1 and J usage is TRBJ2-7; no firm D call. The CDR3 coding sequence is TGCAGAGCTGAGTTAGTAGTCGAGCAGTACTTC. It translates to CRAELVVEQYF.